This T cell receptor (beta chain) was profiled in a study of T cell repertoires in cytomegalovirus infection. Study in general: The public TCR beta signatures pointed to both CMV infection and matching HLA type. General study findings and limits: Clonotype analysis showed dominance of the ex vivo response by HLA-C-restricted CMV-specific TCR beta clonotypes. Of the TCR beta families, the public ones yielded a cumulative frequency that identified carriers of CMV plus the relevant HLA.

This clonotype was detected ten times or more. The antigen is not known. This CDR3 has 13 amino acids. The V end was cut by 6 bases, the J end by 6 bases, with 14 bases between. MiXCR was run by TCRdb on the reads, yielding one entry per CDR3 protein. The sample lists approximately 500,000 distinct CDR3 sequences, approximately 10% seen once, with 9.5% to 13% in the top ten. This chain uses TRBV12-3 or TRBV12-4 with TRBJ1-1; perhaps TRBD1 as D (5 bases). The source material was PBMCs. This TCR derives from a human donor in good health (CMV status not recorded). Some clones in this sample may be carry-over from other donors' samples. The CDR3 DNA reads TGTGCCAGCAGGGTCAGGGCTTCCGCTGAAGCTTTCTTT. As protein: CASRVRASAEAFF.